This T cell receptor (beta chain) was captured in a study of T cell responses to AZD1222 COVID-19 vaccine. Study-wide results and limits: Across the whole spike, CD4 TCRs peaked at regions 160-218 and 743-854. Donor demographics were predominantly white British with a female majority; clonal diversity may be underestimated.

Concerning this clone itself: Its antigen is not known.

Generated by immunoSEQ multiplex PCR, the TCRdb table keeps only in-frame clones and is missing some. Seen here are tens of thousands of clones, over 75% observed once, and the top ten hold around an eighth. The CDR3 has 18 amino acids. Per germline, CDR1 SGHTA and CDR2 FQGNSA. V dropped 6 bases and J dropped 7; count of bases not matched to a gene: 14. The analysis combined second doses at about 4 or about 12 weeks. Specimen: peripheral blood, collected 28 days after the second AZD1222 dose. This sequence joins TRBV7-2 and TRBJ2-1, with 14 positions matching TRBD2. The source is an adult who received the AZD1222 COVID-19 vaccine. CDR3 sequence reads: CASRGTSGGIVRGNEQFF. As DNA, the CDR3 is TGTGCCAGCAGGGGGACTAGCGGGGGAATCGTGCGCGGAAATGAGCAGTTCTTC.